The 23 T cell receptor beta chains reported below all come from one sample, sequenced in a study of yellow fever vaccine responses in identical twins. TCRdb ran MiXCR on the RT-PCR reads and lists one entry per CDR3 protein. This table has 13,000 or so distinct CDR3 sequences, 84% appearing once. Sample: T cells from blood (PBMCs), unsorted or a sorted subset (not recorded which), taken before or after yellow fever vaccination (not recorded which). These receptors were taken from a young woman who received the yellow fever vaccine.

The chain uses TRBV3-1 and TRBJ2-5, with D uncertain. Germline-derived CDR1 and CDR2 are LGHDT and YNNKEL (reference sequence). Trimming shortened V by 0 bases and J by 2 bases, and 10 bases separated the two germline ends. This CDR3 has 15 amino acids. CDR3 residues: CASSQDTHTQETQYF. CDR3 DNA sequence: TGTGCCAGCAGCCAAGACACACATACTCAAGAGACCCAGTACTTC.

This rearrangement joins TRBV20-1 to TRBJ2-1; 8 bases line up with TRBD2. The ends lost 7 bases at V and 4 bases at J; junction bases unmatched: 6. The germline V gene encodes CDR1 DFQATT and CDR2 SNEGSKA (reference sequence). CDR3 length: 13 amino acids. CDR3 bases: TGCAGTGGAGAGCGGGAGACGTACAATGAGCAGTTCTTC. Residues: CSGERETYNEQFF.

The chain combines TRBV2 with TRBJ2-6; D is ambiguous. The CDR3 consists of 14 residues. The V and J ends lost 10 bases and 0 bases respectively, with 10 bases between them. CDR1 is SNHLY and CDR2 is FYNNEI in the germline V gene. CDR3 sequence: CATSPSSGANVLTF. The CDR3 coding sequence is TGTGCCACATCCCCTAGCTCTGGGGCCAACGTCCTGACTTTC.

The chain uses TRBV20-1 and TRBJ1-2; D is possibly TRBD1 (6 bases). CDR1 and CDR2 from the germline V gene are DFQATT and SNEGSKA (reference sequence). This CDR3 is built from 14 residues. Between the trimmed V and J ends, which lost 5 bases and 8 bases, there was a span of 21 bases. Here the CDR3 DNA reads TGCAGTGCTTTATACAGGGACCCCATGGTGGGCTACACCTTC. Its protein is CSALYRDPMVGYTF.

CDR3 in amino acids: CSVLDRGNMNTGELFF. For the CDR3, the DNA is TGCAGCGTTTTGGACAGGGGAAACATGAACACCGGGGAGCTGTTTTTT. The genes are TRBV29-1 and TRBJ2-2, with 9 bases that match TRBD1. Germline CDR1 is SQVTM and CDR2 is ANQGSEA. This CDR3 has 16 amino acids. The trim removed 5 bases at V and 1 base at J, leaving 8 bases unmatched.

The chain links TRBV15 to TRBJ1-1; the D gene is possibly TRBD1 (6 bases). The CDR3 runs to 14 residues. The V gene's germline CDR1 is LNHNV and CDR2 YYDKDF (reference sequence). Trimming took off 2 bases at V and 7 bases at J, with 14 bases between the two ends. The CDR3 sequence: CATSRKSQGNEAFF. In DNA form, the CDR3 reads TGTGCCACCAGCAGAAAGTCACAGGGTAATGAAGCTTTCTTT.

This clonotype occurred once. V usage is TRBV7-9 and J usage is TRBJ2-5; 12 nucleotides align to TRBD1. V shed 5 bases, J shed 3 bases, and the junction held 7 bases outside the gene matches. CDR3 length: 16 residues. Germline loops: CDR1 SEHNR, CDR2 FQNEAQ (reference sequence). The chain's CDR3 is CASSPGTGGAEETQYF. The CDR3 nucleotides read TGTGCCAGCAGCCCAGGGACAGGGGGCGCAGAAGAGACCCAGTACTTC.

This rearrangement joins TRBV10-3 to TRBJ2-7; TRBD2 agrees at 12 bases. The CDR3 is 16 amino acids. The J segment lost 3 bases and the V segment lost 6 bases, leaving 9 bases of the junction unmatched. Germline CDR1 reads ENHRY; CDR2 reads SYGVKD. The CDR3 DNA reads TGTGCCATCAGCGAACTATCACTAGCGGGAGGCTACGAGCAGTACTTC. This sequence encodes CAISELSLAGGYEQYF.

This clonotype was counted between two and nine times. The chain employs TRBV9 and TRBJ2-7; a possible D gene is TRBD2 (6 bases). CDR1 is SGDLS and CDR2 is YYNGEE in the germline V gene. This CDR3 has 14 residues. Trimming cost V 3 bases and J 7 bases, with 17 bases left between them. The CDR3: CASSGTTFGKEQYF. The CDR3 DNA reads as TGTGCCAGCAGCGGGACTACATTCGGCAAGGAGCAGTACTTC.

The CDR3 reads CSARDSLAGVEQFF. CDR3 sequence (DNA): TGCAGTGCTAGAGATTCGCTAGCGGGAGTTGAGCAGTTCTTC. The chain is built from TRBV20-1 and TRBJ2-1; 10 nucleotides agree with TRBD2. The trim removed 0 bases at V and 9 bases at J, leaving 5 bases unmatched. The CDR3 contains 14 residues. Germline CDR1 and CDR2: DFQATT and SNEGSKA (reference sequence).

V usage is TRBV4-3 and J usage is TRBJ2-7; 11 nucleotides align to TRBD2. With 2 bases clipped from V and 3 bases from J, the junction kept 6 bases outside the gene matches. This CDR3 is 16 amino acids long. CDR1 LGHNA and CDR2 YSLEER come from the germline V gene. As DNA, the CDR3 is TGCGCCAGCAGCCAAAAGACTAGCGGGGACGGCTACGAGCAGTACTTC. This sequence encodes CASSQKTSGDGYEQYF.

A note on this clonotype: This CDR3 is missing its conserved last phenylalanine or tryptophan, likely due to a read error. The DNA is omitted, as the CDR3 cannot be located on it reliably, and the CDR3 follows TCRdb's listing. J is TRBJ2-3 and V is TRBV10-1; the D call of TRBD2 is as the table states it, not checked on the DNA. CDR1 is WNHNN, CDR2 SYGVQD, per germline (reference sequence). The CDR3 comprises 11 residues, both ends counted. CDR3 loop: CASPKRGKLYV.

The genes are TRBV6-2 or TRBV6-3 and TRBJ1-5; the match to TRBD1 covers 10 bases. The CDR3 length is 13 residues. CDR1 and CDR2 (germline): MNHEY, SVGEGT. The V and J ends lost 6 bases and 7 bases, in that order; junction bases with no gene match: 3. The CDR3 sequence is CASSGQGEQPQHF. For the CDR3, the DNA is TGTGCCAGCAGCGGACAGGGGGAACAGCCCCAGCATTTT.

The chain carries TRBV12-3 or TRBV12-4 and TRBJ2-5; 9 nucleotides agree with TRBD1. Trimming cost V 4 bases and J 7 bases; bases outside gene matches: 4. The CDR3 covers 13 residues. The chain's CDR3 is CASSSGTGTTQYF. DNA of the CDR3: TGTGCCAGCAGTTCCGGGACAGGGACGACCCAGTACTTC.

Details on this clonotype: The missing conserved phenylalanine or tryptophan at the end of this CDR3 makes a read error likely. The V gene is TRBV2, the J gene TRBJ2-1; no clear D. This CDR3 is 15 amino acids long. The V and J ends lost 6 bases and 4 bases respectively, with 16 bases between them. The germline V gene has CDR1 SNHLY and CDR2 FYNNEI. In DNA form, the CDR3 reads TGTGCCAGCAGACCCGCCACCCTCCTATACAATGAGCAGTTCTCC. Translation: CASRPATLLYNEQFS.

This clonotype was observed once. The chain uses TRBV29-1 and TRBJ2-2; D is possibly TRBD2 (5 bases). In germline, CDR1 is SQVTM, CDR2 ANQGSEA. With 6 bases removed from V and 5 bases from J, the gap between germline ends came to 10 bases. The CDR3 contains 12 residues. Here the CDR3 DNA reads TGCAGCGTCCTGCCGGGAACCGGGGAGCTGTTTTTT. Its translation is CSVLPGTGELFF.

V usage is TRBV20-1 and J usage is TRBJ2-7; the match to TRBD1 covers 8 bases. The ends lost 6 bases at V and 0 bases at J; junction bases unmatched: 10. The CDR3 spans 15 residues. The V gene's germline CDR1 is DFQATT and CDR2 SNEGSKA (reference sequence). CDR3 DNA sequence: TGCAGTGCGCCGACCCGGGACAGGTTCTCCTACGAGCAGTACTTC. Translating gives CSAPTRDRFSYEQYF.

The rearrangement joins TRBV2 to TRBJ2-1; D is ambiguous. The CDR3 extends over 13 amino acids. Trimming cost V 3 bases and J 5 bases, with 8 bases left between them. In germline, CDR1 is SNHLY, CDR2 FYNNEI. The CDR3 loop reads CASSDSWDNEQFF. The DNA for the CDR3 is TGTGCCAGCAGTGATTCGTGGGACAATGAGCAGTTCTTC.

V and J are TRBV28 and TRBJ1-2; perhaps TRBD1 as D (5 bases). The V end lost 8 bases, the J end lost 5 bases, and 12 bases lay between the germline ends. This CDR3 comprises 12 residues. The V gene's germline CDR1 is MDHEN and CDR2 SYDVKM. Here the CDR3 reads CASSIRAYGYTF. In DNA, the CDR3 is TGTGCCAGCTCGATCAGGGCGTATGGCTACACCTTC.

The chain has TRBV5-1 and TRBJ2-5; D may be TRBD1 (5 bases). Germline lookup yields CDR1 SGHRS and CDR2 YFSETQ. Trimming removed 2 bases at V and 4 bases at J, with 9 bases between. The CDR3 has 13 residues. The CDR3, as DNA: TGCGCCAGCAGCTTATTGGACACAGAGACCCAGTACTTC. Residues: CASSLLDTETQYF.

J is TRBJ2-5 and V is TRBV13, with 11 bases identical to TRBD1. V lost 0 bases, J lost 8 bases, and 5 bases stayed unmatched. Germline-derived CDR1 and CDR2 are PRHDT and FYEKMQ (reference sequence). This CDR3 has 15 residues. Written as DNA, the CDR3 is TGTGCCAGCAGCTTAGGAGGACAGGGGGCGCATACCCAGTACTTC. Translation: CASSLGGQGAHTQYF.

This clonotype was seen only a few times. This chain uses TRBV20-1 with TRBJ2-1; possible D gene TRBD1, 6 bases. Trimming cost V 6 bases and J 9 bases, with 24 bases left between them. There are 15 residues in the CDR3. The germline V gene has CDR1 DFQATT and CDR2 SNEGSKA (reference sequence). The CDR3 DNA sequence: TGCAGTGCGTATGGCAGGACAGCCCTGATGGGTGAGCAGTTCTTC. Translated, it gives CSAYGRTALMGEQFF.

In this sample, this clonotype turned up once. The rearrangement uses TRBV2 and TRBJ1-1; perhaps TRBD1 as D (6 bases). Per the germline V gene, CDR1 is SNHLY and CDR2 is FYNNEI. Trimming left V 5 bases short and J 2 bases short, with 12 bases between. CDR3 length: 14 amino acids. CDR3 in DNA: TGTGCCAGCAGTTACTCGACAGGCAACACTGAAGCTTTCTTT. This gives the protein CASSYSTGNTEAFF.